Reported below is one TCR beta chain. This receptor's antigen is unknown. Per-base quality was not reported, and no clone a single base away is much larger than it. The sample originates from a study of blood T cell repertoires in COVID-19 (dated by TCRdb to about 2020). For the wider study: Samples covering the acute and convalescent phases of COVID-19 were provided by collaborators in the United States, Italy and Spain. A de-identified subject ID, COVID-19 status, age in years and sex were almost always included in the sample metadata. The samples were drawn from two sources: the first 160 participants of the ongoing ImmuneRACE study, and 1,000 to 1,500 subjects contributed by 6 global collaborators. The material from the prospective study consisted of cDNA or gDNA derived from T cells, B-cell-depleted T cells, or PBMCs. Where available, HLA class I and class II types were obtained from metadata supplied by the sample provider rather than from assay-based typing. The dataset comprised deeply sampled blood TCRbeta repertoires from subjects exposed to, actively infected with, or recovered from COVID-19. The repertoires were released in a freely available public database intended as a resource for research on the immune response to SARS-CoV-2.

Whole blood was collected in K2EDTA tubes by collaborating institutions according to the institutions' own protocols. For TCRbeta analysis, collaborator samples were shipped as frozen whole blood, as isolated PBMCs, or as DNA extracted from either sample type. TCRbeta CDR3 regions were amplified from genomic DNA by means of the immunoSEQ Assay, a bias-controlled multiplex PCR. Regarding the original processing steps: The number of nucleated cells in each sample was estimated by amplification of reference gene primers within the assay. To quantify the absolute abundance of each unique TCRbeta CDR3 rearrangement, sequence reads were collapsed and filtered. For each sample, productive Simpson clonality was calculated by taking the square root of Simpson's diversity index across productive rearrangements. TCRdb stores this immuneACCESS table with in-frame sequences only. Part of the clones is absent; in the studies checked, under half of the shortfall reflects unresolved V genes, and no reason is known for the rest. V and J calls and clone size come straight from that table; D and trimming were deduced from the DNA. The sample profile shows about 120,000 clones; 75% to 85% of them were found once. Of the sample, around 9.3% is held by the ten largest clones.

General conclusions and limits of the study: The amount of clinical and demographic metadata varied by source and participant and was provided uncurated.

Deletion took 0 bases off V and 0 bases off J, with a span of 3 bases between the germline ends. The CDR3 covers 14 residues, taking in both the cysteine and the phenylalanine. Only the CDR3 part of the read is kept: 42 bases, read in frame from the first base. CDR1 and CDR2 (SGHRS, YFSETQ) derive from the germline V gene. Material: peripheral blood. The clonotype comes from a human donor in a cohort sampled during active COVID-19. The V and J genes are TRBV5-1 and TRBJ1-4; no confident D gene assignment can be made. The DNA sequence is as follows: TGCGCCAGCAGCTTGGCCACAACTAATGAAAAACTGTTTTTT. Protein translation: CASSLATTNEKLFF.